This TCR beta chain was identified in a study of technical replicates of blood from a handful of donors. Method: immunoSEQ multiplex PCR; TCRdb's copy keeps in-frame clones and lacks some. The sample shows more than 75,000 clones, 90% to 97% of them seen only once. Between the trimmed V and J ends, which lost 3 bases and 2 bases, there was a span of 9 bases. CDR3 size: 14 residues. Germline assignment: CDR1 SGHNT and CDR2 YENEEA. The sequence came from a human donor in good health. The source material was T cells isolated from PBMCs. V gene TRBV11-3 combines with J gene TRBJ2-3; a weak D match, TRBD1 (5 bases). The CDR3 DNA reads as TGTGCCAGCAGCTTCAGGGCAGTCACAGATACGCAGTATTTT. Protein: CASSFRAVTDTQYF. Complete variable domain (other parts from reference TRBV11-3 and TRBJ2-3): EAGVVQSPRYKIIEKKQPVAFWCNPISGHNTLYWYLQNLGQGPELLIRYENEEAVDDSQLPKDRFSAERLKGVDSTLKIQPAELGDSAVYLCASSFRAVTDTQYFGPGTRLTVL.